These T cell receptor beta chains were read from a single sample in a study of T cell responses to AZD1222 COVID-19 vaccine. Profiling relied on immunoSEQ multiplex PCR, and the TCRdb table lists in-frame clones only, not all of them. This sample yields some 130,000 clones, of which roughly 90% are seen a single time; 8.4% belongs to the top ten. The input for sequencing was peripheral blood, taken on day 0 of AZD1222 vaccination. These receptors all come from an adult in good health. CDR3s include the opening cysteine and the closing phenylalanine or tryptophan. The D gene is left open where the match is weak. The size field is filled for only some rows; it gives once, few, many or a size class.

d_gene: -
j_gene: TRBJ1-2
v_gene: TRBV6-5
abundance: -
CDR3nt: TGTGCCAGCAGTCCTAGACAGGCGGCATATGGCTACACCTTC
CDR3aa: CASSPRQAAYGYTF

d_gene: -
j_gene: TRBJ1-6
v_gene: TRBV2
abundance: -
CDR3nt: TGTGCCAGCAGTGATAAGCGAGGGAATTCACCCCTCCACTTT
CDR3aa: CASSDKRGNSPLHF

d_gene: TRBD1
j_gene: TRBJ1-5
v_gene: TRBV27
abundance: -
CDR3nt: TGTGCCAGCAGTTTAGGGACAGGGCACAATCAGCCCCAGCATTTT
CDR3aa: CASSLGTGHNQPQHF

d_gene: -
j_gene: TRBJ1-5
v_gene: TRBV5-1
abundance: -
CDR3nt: TGCGCCAGCAGCCTAGATAGCAATCAGCCCCAGCATTTT
CDR3aa: CASSLDSNQPQHF

d_gene: -
j_gene: TRBJ1-2
v_gene: TRBV2
abundance: -
CDR3nt: TGTGCCAGCAGTAGACAGTTAAGCTATGGCTACACCTTC
CDR3aa: CASSRQLSYGYTF

d_gene: TRBD1
j_gene: TRBJ1-5
v_gene: TRBV19
abundance: -
CDR3nt: TGTGCCAGTAGTTCCGGGACAGGGGGCACTCAGCCCCAGCATTTT
CDR3aa: CASSSGTGGTQPQHF

d_gene: -
j_gene: TRBJ1-2
v_gene: TRBV27
abundance: -
CDR3nt: TGTGCCAGCAGGTACCGTTACACCAGCGGCTACACCTTC
CDR3aa: CASRYRYTSGYTF

d_gene: TRBD1
j_gene: TRBJ1-1
v_gene: TRBV29-1
abundance: -
CDR3nt: TGCAGCGTTGACCAGGGGGGAACTGAAGCTTTCTTT
CDR3aa: CSVDQGGTEAFF

d_gene: -
j_gene: TRBJ2-1
v_gene: TRBV7-9
abundance: -
CDR3nt: TGTGCCAGCGAGGTCTCGAGCTCCTACAATGAGCAGTTCTTC
CDR3aa: CASEVSSSYNEQFF

d_gene: -
j_gene: TRBJ2-1
v_gene: TRBV7-8
abundance: -
CDR3nt: TGTGCCAGCAGCTTGGGCAGCTCCTACAATGAGCAGTTCTTC
CDR3aa: CASSLGSSYNEQFF

d_gene: -
j_gene: TRBJ1-2
v_gene: TRBV6-4
abundance: -
CDR3nt: TGTGCCAGCAGTGACGTAATGGGGGATAGCTACACCTTC
CDR3aa: CASSDVMGDSYTF

d_gene: -
j_gene: TRBJ2-3
v_gene: TRBV29-1
abundance: -
CDR3nt: TGCAGCGTTGTTCGTGCGGGACCATCCACAGATACGCAGTATTTT
CDR3aa: CSVVRAGPSTDTQYF

d_gene: TRBD1
j_gene: TRBJ2-3
v_gene: TRBV5-8
abundance: -
CDR3nt: TGTGCCAGCAGACTGACAGGGGGCACAGATACGCAGTATTTT
CDR3aa: CASRLTGGTDTQYF

d_gene: -
j_gene: TRBJ1-2
v_gene: TRBV11-2
abundance: -
CDR3nt: TGTGCCAGCAGCTCCCGGAGCTATGGCTACACCTTC
CDR3aa: CASSSRSYGYTF

d_gene: -
j_gene: TRBJ1-5
v_gene: TRBV12-3/TRBV12-4
abundance: few
CDR3nt: TGTGCCAGCAGTTTTGTTCGGGATCAGCCCCAGCATTTT
CDR3aa: CASSFVRDQPQHF

d_gene: -
j_gene: TRBJ2-7
v_gene: TRBV3-1/TRBV3-2
abundance: -
CDR3nt: TGTGCCAGCAGCCAAGGACAAGGTGCGGCGCAGTACTTC
CDR3aa: CASSQGQGAAQYF

d_gene: -
j_gene: TRBJ2-3
v_gene: TRBV7-9
abundance: few
CDR3nt: TGTGCCAGCAGCTTAGCGAGCGCAAATACGCAGTATTTT
CDR3aa: CASSLASANTQYF

d_gene: TRBD2
j_gene: TRBJ2-1
v_gene: TRBV7-3
abundance: -
CDR3nt: TGTGCCAGCAGCTCCTACTCGACTAGCACGGGCAATGAGCAGTTCTTC
CDR3aa: CASSSYSTSTGNEQFF

d_gene: -
j_gene: TRBJ1-1
v_gene: TRBV5-1
abundance: -
CDR3nt: TGCGCCAGCAGCTCCGGGTTTGGACCTGAAGCTTTCTTT
CDR3aa: CASSSGFGPEAFF

d_gene: -
j_gene: TRBJ1-5
v_gene: TRBV13
abundance: -
CDR3nt: TGTGCCAGCAGCTTGGCAGGGCCTAGCAATCAGCCCCAGCATTTT
CDR3aa: CASSLAGPSNQPQHF

d_gene: -
j_gene: TRBJ1-2
v_gene: TRBV6-5
abundance: -
CDR3nt: TGTGCCAGCAATAGGGCTACCGGCCGGGGCTACACCTTC
CDR3aa: CASNRATGRGYTF

d_gene: -
j_gene: TRBJ1-5
v_gene: TRBV30
abundance: -
CDR3nt: TGTGCCTGGAGTCCAGGGTTTGGGTCCAATCAGCCCCAGCATTTT
CDR3aa: CAWSPGFGSNQPQHF

d_gene: -
j_gene: TRBJ1-6
v_gene: TRBV18
abundance: -
CDR3nt: TGTGCCAGCTCACCTGTTACAGGGTATGGTTATAATTCACCCCTCCACTTT
CDR3aa: CASSPVTGYGYNSPLHF

d_gene: -
j_gene: TRBJ1-2
v_gene: TRBV7-9
abundance: -
CDR3nt: TGTGCCAGCAGCTTGACCGGGACGCCCTATGGCTACACCTTC
CDR3aa: CASSLTGTPYGYTF

d_gene: -
j_gene: TRBJ2-1
v_gene: TRBV7-3
abundance: -
CDR3nt: TGTGCCAGCAGCTTAAACCCGGACTCCTTTTACAATGAGCAGTTCTTC
CDR3aa: CASSLNPDSFYNEQFF

d_gene: TRBD1
j_gene: TRBJ1-5
v_gene: TRBV5-1
abundance: -
CDR3nt: TGCGCCAGCAGCCTTACAGGGGATCAGCCCCAGCATTTT
CDR3aa: CASSLTGDQPQHF

d_gene: -
j_gene: TRBJ1-2
v_gene: TRBV28
abundance: -
CDR3nt: TGTGCCAGCAGTTTTTCAGGGTACGGCTATGGCTACACCTTC
CDR3aa: CASSFSGYGYGYTF

d_gene: TRBD2
j_gene: TRBJ2-7
v_gene: TRBV5-4
abundance: few
CDR3nt: TGTGCCAGCAGCTTGGGGACTAGAGAATACGAGCAGTACTTC
CDR3aa: CASSLGTREYEQYF

d_gene: -
j_gene: TRBJ2-5
v_gene: TRBV18
abundance: -
CDR3nt: TGTGCCAGCTCACCAATACCCGGGGACCAAGAGACCCAGTACTTC
CDR3aa: CASSPIPGDQETQYF

d_gene: -
j_gene: TRBJ1-1
v_gene: TRBV7-3
abundance: -
CDR3nt: TGTGCCAGCAGCCCCGGAGCAAGGAACACTGAAGCTTTCTTT
CDR3aa: CASSPGARNTEAFF

d_gene: TRBD1
j_gene: TRBJ1-2
v_gene: TRBV5-1
abundance: once
CDR3nt: TGCGCCAGCAGCTTGGGGGATCCCGGGACAGGCTATGGCTACACCTTC
CDR3aa: CASSLGDPGTGYGYTF

d_gene: -
j_gene: TRBJ2-7
v_gene: TRBV19
abundance: -
CDR3nt: TGTGCCAGTAGTATAGGAAGTGGATTCCCTGCCTACGAGCAGTACTTC
CDR3aa: CASSIGSGFPAYEQYF

d_gene: -
j_gene: TRBJ2-4
v_gene: TRBV24-1
abundance: -
CDR3nt: TGTGCCACCAGTGGTAGGTGGAGGGGCACCATCTCCCCGGGGGACATTCAGTACTTC
CDR3aa: CATSGRWRGTISPGDIQYF

d_gene: TRBD1
j_gene: TRBJ2-7
v_gene: TRBV2
abundance: -
CDR3nt: TGTGCCAGTAGGACAGGGGGTCTCATGGAGCAGTACTTC
CDR3aa: CASRTGGLMEQYF

d_gene: -
j_gene: TRBJ2-7
v_gene: TRBV3-1/TRBV3-2
abundance: -
CDR3nt: TGTGCCAGCAGCCCCCGTTTAGGCGAGCAGTACTTC
CDR3aa: CASSPRLGEQYF

d_gene: TRBD1
j_gene: TRBJ1-5
v_gene: TRBV20-1
abundance: -
CDR3nt: TGCAGTGCTAGTAGGGACAGGGGCAATCAGCCCCAGCATTTT
CDR3aa: CSASRDRGNQPQHF

d_gene: -
j_gene: TRBJ1-1
v_gene: TRBV29-1
abundance: -
CDR3nt: TGCAGCGCCCAAGTGGGGGAGGCTTTCTTT
CDR3aa: CSAQVGEAFF

d_gene: -
j_gene: TRBJ1-5
v_gene: TRBV3-1/TRBV3-2
abundance: -
CDR3nt: TGTGCCAGCAGCCAAGGGGGAGGATATAGCAATCAGCCCCAGCATTTT
CDR3aa: CASSQGGGYSNQPQHF

d_gene: TRBD1
j_gene: TRBJ2-2
v_gene: TRBV18
abundance: -
CDR3nt: TGTGCCAGCTCACGCGGACAGGTCGACACCGGGGAGCTGTTTTTT
CDR3aa: CASSRGQVDTGELFF

d_gene: -
j_gene: TRBJ1-4
v_gene: TRBV28
abundance: -
CDR3nt: TGTGCCAGCAGTCCCAGGAAGGACGCGGGTGAAAAACTGTTTTTT
CDR3aa: CASSPRKDAGEKLFF

d_gene: TRBD1
j_gene: TRBJ1-5
v_gene: TRBV10-3
abundance: few
CDR3nt: TGTGCCATCAGTGAGAGGGGGCAAAGCAATCAGCCCCAGCATTTT
CDR3aa: CAISERGQSNQPQHF

d_gene: -
j_gene: TRBJ2-7
v_gene: TRBV14
abundance: -
CDR3nt: TGTGCCAGCAGCCAACCAGGGTTGGCGATGGACGAGCAGTACTTC
CDR3aa: CASSQPGLAMDEQYF

d_gene: TRBD2
j_gene: TRBJ2-3
v_gene: TRBV29-1
abundance: -
CDR3nt: TGCAGCGCCCCCAGCGGGAGTACAGATACGCAGTATTTT
CDR3aa: CSAPSGSTDTQYF

d_gene: -
j_gene: TRBJ1-1
v_gene: TRBV9
abundance: few
CDR3nt: TGTGCCAGCAGCGTAGAATTCCGAGGCACTGAAGCTTTCTTT
CDR3aa: CASSVEFRGTEAFF

d_gene: TRBD1
j_gene: TRBJ1-2
v_gene: TRBV28
abundance: -
CDR3nt: TGTGCCAGCATCAGCCCAGGGGGCGCCAACTATGGCTACACCTTC
CDR3aa: CASISPGGANYGYTF

d_gene: -
j_gene: TRBJ1-2
v_gene: TRBV5-1
abundance: once
CDR3nt: TGCGCCAGCAGCTTCGGGTTTAACTATGGCTACACCTTC
CDR3aa: CASSFGFNYGYTF

d_gene: TRBD1
j_gene: TRBJ1-5
v_gene: TRBV5-8
abundance: -
CDR3nt: TGTGCCAGCAGCTCTGACAGGGAACTCAATCAGCCCCAGCATTTT
CDR3aa: CASSSDRELNQPQHF

d_gene: -
j_gene: TRBJ2-7
v_gene: TRBV28
abundance: -
CDR3nt: TGTGCCAGCAGAGGCCCCGGGGGTCGACTGACCTACGAGCAGTACTTC
CDR3aa: CASRGPGGRLTYEQYF

d_gene: -
j_gene: TRBJ2-1
v_gene: TRBV28
abundance: -
CDR3nt: TGTGCCAGCAGTCCCCTCCGGGGAAGCTCCTACAATGAGCAGTTCTTC
CDR3aa: CASSPLRGSSYNEQFF

d_gene: TRBD1
j_gene: TRBJ1-4
v_gene: TRBV6-1
abundance: few
CDR3nt: TGTGCCAGCAGTGAAAAAGGGTTGGGACAGGGTGACGAAAAACTGTTTTTT
CDR3aa: CASSEKGLGQGDEKLFF

d_gene: TRBD2
j_gene: TRBJ2-3
v_gene: TRBV20-1
abundance: -
CDR3nt: TGCAGTGCTAGTGGGGGGGGTAAAGATACGCAGTATTTT
CDR3aa: CSASGGGKDTQYF

d_gene: TRBD1
j_gene: TRBJ1-2
v_gene: TRBV11-2
abundance: -
CDR3nt: TGTGCCAGCAGCCCAGGGACAGGAATTCTCTTGGGCTATGGCTACACCTTC
CDR3aa: CASSPGTGILLGYGYTF

d_gene: -
j_gene: TRBJ1-4
v_gene: TRBV28
abundance: -
CDR3nt: TGTGCCAGCAGTTTATGGAGCGAAAAACTGTTTTTT
CDR3aa: CASSLWSEKLFF

d_gene: -
j_gene: TRBJ1-1
v_gene: TRBV6-5
abundance: -
CDR3nt: TGTGCCAGCCTTCTACTAAGCACGGGAGGCACTGAAGCTTTCTTT
CDR3aa: CASLLLSTGGTEAFF

d_gene: -
j_gene: TRBJ1-3
v_gene: TRBV6-6
abundance: -
CDR3nt: TGTGCCAGCAGTAGACATCCAAGCTCTGGAAACACCATATATTTT
CDR3aa: CASSRHPSSGNTIYF

d_gene: -
j_gene: TRBJ2-7
v_gene: TRBV7-8
abundance: -
CDR3nt: TGTGCCAGCAGCTTGTACGGGAGCGAGGACGAGCAGTACTTC
CDR3aa: CASSLYGSEDEQYF

d_gene: -
j_gene: TRBJ2-2
v_gene: TRBV30
abundance: -
CDR3nt: TGTGCCTGGAGTATCACAGGAGTGGCCGGGGAGCTGTTTTTT
CDR3aa: CAWSITGVAGELFF